What follows describes a single T cell receptor (beta chain). The antigen it recognizes is unknown. Its ends do not fully match the called genes, so a read error is possible. The data were obtained in a study of esophageal squamous cell carcinoma under preoperative chemotherapy (dated by TCRdb to 2017 to 2018). As for the study more broadly: The study profiled TCR repertoires of both peripheral blood T cells and tumor-infiltrating lymphocytes. A few patients with primary esophageal squamous cell carcinoma were included in the cohort. Repertoires were compared between samples taken before and after paclitaxel-nedaplatin therapy. The study assessed how paclitaxel-nedaplatin chemotherapy affected T-cell receptor repertoires in patients with esophageal squamous cell carcinoma. What the research found in general, with its limitations: Post-treatment tumor-infiltrating lymphocytes appeared to be derived in part from peripheral T cells migrating into the tumor, rather than solely from local clonal changes. Paclitaxel-nedaplatin therapy caused immediate and substantial changes in clonotype frequency, and abundant clones were more likely to contract than to amplify. TCR diversity increased significantly in peripheral T cells after chemotherapy, but not in tumor-infiltrating lymphocytes. A small cohort was used, with only a handful of patients with esophageal squamous cell carcinoma being analyzed.

There are 15 amino acids in the CDR3, from cysteine to phenylalanine inclusive. Just CDR3 DNA is preserved here, 45 bases in frame from base 1. CDR1 SGHTA and CDR2 FQGNSA were looked up in the germline V gene. The library was generated by PCR. The instrument given in TCRdb is HiSeq X Ten. TCR repertoires were characterized by high-throughput sequencing. TCRdb reprocessed the public reads (quality trimming at Q25 with fastp, clone calling with MiXCR) and kept in-frame beta chains. Rows are unified per CDR3 protein, each entry keeping the most common DNA and genes. In all, the sample holds 15,000 or so distinct CDR3 sequences, and less than 60% of those were seen once. The top ten clones comprise approximately 28% of the sample. The time point label for this specimen denotes: before preoperative PTX-NDP chemotherapy. Patients received paclitaxel-nedaplatin as preoperative chemotherapy before surgery.

Rearrangement joined TRBV7-2 to TRBJ2-5, with an unclear D gene assignment. This material was collected from a patient given preoperative chemotherapy. The clonotype was recovered from a human donor with esophageal squamous cell carcinoma. The donor label of this sample is uncertain. The DNA reads as follows: TGTGCCAGCAGCCAGGACGTCCTTGACCAAGACACCCAGTACTTC. It encodes CASSQDVLDQDTQYF.